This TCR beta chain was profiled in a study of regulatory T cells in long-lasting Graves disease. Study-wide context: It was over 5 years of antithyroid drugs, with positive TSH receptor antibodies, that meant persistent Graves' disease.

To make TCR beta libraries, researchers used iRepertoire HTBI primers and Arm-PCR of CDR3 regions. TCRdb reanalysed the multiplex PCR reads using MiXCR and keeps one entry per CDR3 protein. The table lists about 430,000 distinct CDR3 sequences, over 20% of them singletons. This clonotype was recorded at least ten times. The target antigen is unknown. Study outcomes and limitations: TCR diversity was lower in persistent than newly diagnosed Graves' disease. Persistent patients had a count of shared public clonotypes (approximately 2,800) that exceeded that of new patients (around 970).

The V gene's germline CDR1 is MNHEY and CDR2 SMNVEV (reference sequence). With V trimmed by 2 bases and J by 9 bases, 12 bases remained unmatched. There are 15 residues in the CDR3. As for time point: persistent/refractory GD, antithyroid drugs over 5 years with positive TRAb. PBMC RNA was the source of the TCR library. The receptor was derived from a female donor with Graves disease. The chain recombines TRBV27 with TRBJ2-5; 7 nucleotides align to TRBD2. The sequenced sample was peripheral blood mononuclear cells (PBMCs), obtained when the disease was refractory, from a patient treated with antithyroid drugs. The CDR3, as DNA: TGTGCCAGCAGTTTACGGAGCGGGACCCCGAAGGCCCAGTACTTC. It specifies CASSLRSGTPKAQYF.